The 4 T cell receptor beta chains below were found in one sample sequenced in a study of early T cells in non-severe SARS-CoV-2 infection (dated by TCRdb to the early 2020s). The library came from 5' RACE. The instrument given in TCRdb is NextSeq 500. In-frame beta chains were kept once TCRdb had trimmed the public reads at Q25 with fastp and called clones with MiXCR. Each CDR3 protein gets just one entry, which takes the most common genes and DNA from the rows behind it. The sample contains 80,000 or so distinct CDR3 sequences, over 11% of them found a single time. 3% to 3.5% of the sample is taken by the ten largest. Sample: whole blood. Receptors originate from an adult who was a healthcare worker with PCR-confirmed SARS-CoV-2 infection or an uninfected control (not recorded which).

This clonotype was picked up a small number of times. The V gene is TRBV18, the J gene TRBJ1-4; D not certain. V shed 3 bases and J shed 0 bases, with 5 bases lying between them. Germline V CDR1 and CDR2: KGHSH, LQKENI. CDR3 length equals 14 residues. The CDR3 DNA follows: TGTGCCAGCTCACCGACGGCAACTAATGAAAAACTGTTTTTT. Encoded protein: CASSPTATNEKLFF.

In its sample, this clonotype was seen many times. The chain is built from TRBV7-9 and TRBJ2-7; 7 nucleotides agree with TRBD1. Germline CDR1 and CDR2: SEHNR and FQNEAQ (reference sequence). The CDR3 covers 16 residues. J was trimmed by 6 bases and V by 2 bases; bases with no gene match: 13. In DNA form, the CDR3 reads TGTGCCAGCAGCTTACCCCCCGGCAGGGGGAAAAGCGAGCAGTACTTC. This codes for CASSLPPGRGKSEQYF.

This clonotype has just one count. The J gene is TRBJ2-5, the V gene TRBV7-9; D is tentatively TRBD1 or TRBD2 (5 bases each). Trimming shortened V by 5 bases and J by 7 bases, and 17 bases separated the two germline ends. In germline, CDR1 is SEHNR, CDR2 FQNEAQ (reference sequence). CDR3 length equals 14 residues. CDR3 sequence: CASSPGSGPRTQYF. CDR3 DNA: TGTGCCAGCAGCCCCGGTTCGGGGCCACGGACCCAGTACTTC.

The chain carries TRBV7-6 and TRBJ2-3; 7 positions agree with TRBD2. V lost 0 bases and J lost 5; bases outside the gene matches: 2. Germline V lookup: CDR1 SGHVS, CDR2 FNYEAQ. The CDR3 has 14 amino acids. The CDR3 sequence: CASSLAGEGDTQYF. The CDR3 DNA reads as TGTGCCAGCAGCTTAGCGGGGGAGGGAGATACGCAGTATTTT.